The TCR beta chain under discussion was sequenced for a study of blood T cell repertoires in COVID-19. The CDR3 is 16 amino acids. With V trimmed by 2 bases and J by 7 bases, 8 bases remained unmatched. Germline loops: CDR1 MNHNS, CDR2 SASEGT. Clones were sequenced by immunoSEQ multiplex PCR, and TCRdb holds only the in-frame ones, with some missing. The data show about 69,000 clones, with roughly three quarters seen just once and more than 15% held by the top ten. The sample consisted of peripheral blood. The source of this sequence is a man in his sixties with acute or convalescent COVID-19. The chain uses TRBV6-1 and TRBJ2-2, with 9 bases fitting TRBD2. CDR3 amino acids: CASSERSRGGSGELFF. The CDR3 DNA is TGTGCCAGCAGTGAAAGGTCGCGGGGGGGAAGCGGGGAGCTGTTTTTT.